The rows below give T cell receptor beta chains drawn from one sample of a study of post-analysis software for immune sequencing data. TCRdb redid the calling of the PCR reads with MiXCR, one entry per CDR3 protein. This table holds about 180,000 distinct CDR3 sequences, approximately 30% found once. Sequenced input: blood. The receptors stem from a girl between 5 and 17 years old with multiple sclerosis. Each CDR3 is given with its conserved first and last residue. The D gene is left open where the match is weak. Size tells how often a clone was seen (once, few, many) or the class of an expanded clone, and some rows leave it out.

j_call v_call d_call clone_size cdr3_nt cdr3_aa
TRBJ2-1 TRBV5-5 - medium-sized TGTGCCAGCAGCAACTACGGTGAGCAGTTCTTC CASSNYGEQFF
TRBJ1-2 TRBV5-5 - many TGTGCCTCCTCTGCCGGGGGTAACTATGGCTACACCTTC CASSAGGNYGYTF
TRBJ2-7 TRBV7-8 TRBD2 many TGTGCCAGCAGCCCTAGCGGGAGCGGATACGAGCAGTACTTC CASSPSGSGYEQYF
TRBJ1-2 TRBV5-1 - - TGCGCCAGCAGCCCGGCCGGCGAGCTCCTCGGTGGCTACACCTTC CASSPAGELLGGYTF
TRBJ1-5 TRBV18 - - TGTGCCAGCTCACCAACGGACTGGGATCAGCCCCAGCATTTT CASSPTDWDQPQHF
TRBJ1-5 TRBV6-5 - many TGTGCCAGCAGTTACGGGACTGGCAATCAGCCCCAGCATTTT CASSYGTGNQPQHF
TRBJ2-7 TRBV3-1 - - TGTGCCAGCAGCCAAGATCCGAGCTCCTACGAGCAGTACTTC CASSQDPSSYEQYF
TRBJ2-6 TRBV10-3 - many TGTGCCATCAGTGAGTCGACTTCCAGCTCTGGGGCCAACGTCCTGACTTTC CAISESTSSSGANVLTF
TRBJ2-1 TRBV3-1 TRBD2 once TGTGCCAGCAGCCAAGATACCGGGAGGAAATACACCGATGAGCAGTTCTTC CASSQDTGRKYTDEQFF
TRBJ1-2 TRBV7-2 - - TGTGCCAGCAGCTTAGATTCTCCACGGACCTATGGCTACACCTTC CASSLDSPRTYGYTF
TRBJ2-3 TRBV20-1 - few TGCAGTGCTAACGGTCCTACGAGGGGGTCCTTCACAGATACGCAGTATTTT CSANGPTRGSFTDTQYF
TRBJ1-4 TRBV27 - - TGTGCCAGCAGTTTGGGACGGGGAATAGATGAAAAACTGTTTTTT CASSLGRGIDEKLFF
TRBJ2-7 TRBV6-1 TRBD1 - TGTGCCAGCAGAGCCACCAGGGACAGGGGCTCCTACGAGCAGTACTTC CASRATRDRGSYEQYF
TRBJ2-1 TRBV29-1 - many TGCAGCGTTGAAGGGGGCAGGGCTGGAAATGAGCAGTTCTTC CSVEGGRAGNEQFF
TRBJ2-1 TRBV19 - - TGTGCCAGTAGTATAATAGGGGGAAGGTCCTACAATGAGCAGTTCTTC CASSIIGGRSYNEQFF
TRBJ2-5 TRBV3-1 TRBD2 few TGTGCCAGCAGCCAAAATAGCGGGAGGGCCCAAGAGACCCAGTACTTC CASSQNSGRAQETQYF
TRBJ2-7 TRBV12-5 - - TGTGCTAGTGGGCCAGACAGCTCCTACGAGCAGTACTTC CASGPDSSYEQYF
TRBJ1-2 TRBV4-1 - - TGCGCCAGCAGCTCGGACAGAATAGGCGGCTACACCTTC CASSSDRIGGYTF
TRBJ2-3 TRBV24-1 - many TGTGCCACCAGTGACACCGGGACTGACACAGATACGCAGTATTTT CATSDTGTDTDTQYF
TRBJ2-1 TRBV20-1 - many TGCAGTGCTAGAGATTACGAGGGTAGTGGGAACAATGAGCAGTTCTTC CSARDYEGSGNNEQFF
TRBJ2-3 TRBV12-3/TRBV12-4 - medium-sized TGTGCCAGCAGGGCGGGACGGAGCCTCGTCACAGATACGCAGTATTTT CASRAGRSLVTDTQYF
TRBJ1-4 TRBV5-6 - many TGTGCCAGCAGCCAATTCGGCCCTAATGAAAAACTGTTTTTT CASSQFGPNEKLFF
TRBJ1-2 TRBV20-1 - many TGCAGTGCTAGAACAGGGATGGGCTATGGCTACACCTTC CSARTGMGYGYTF
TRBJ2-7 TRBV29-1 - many TGCAGCGTTGAAACGGGATTCTCCTACGAGCAGTACTTC CSVETGFSYEQYF
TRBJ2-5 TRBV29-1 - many TGCAGCGGTTCTATGGGTGCCCCAGAGACCCAGTACTTC CSGSMGAPETQYF
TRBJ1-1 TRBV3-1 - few TGTGCCAGCAGCCCACAGGGTAGGAACACTGAAGCTTTCTTT CASSPQGRNTEAFF
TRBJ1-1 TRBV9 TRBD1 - TGTGCCAGCAGCGCAACTCCATATACAGGGGGTATCACTGAAGCTTTCTTT CASSATPYTGGITEAFF
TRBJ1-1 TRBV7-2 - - TGTGCCAGCAGCTTAGTAGGGGGATCGAACACTGAAGCTTTCTTT CASSLVGGSNTEAFF
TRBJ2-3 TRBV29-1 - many TGCAGCGTTGATATTTTCGCAGATACGCAGTATTTT CSVDIFADTQYF
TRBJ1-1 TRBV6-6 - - TGTGCCAGCAGTTTCGCGGGGAACACTGAAGCTTTCTTT CASSFAGNTEAFF
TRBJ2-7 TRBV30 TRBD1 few TGTGCCCGGGGGACAGGGACGACCTACGAGCAGTACTTC CARGTGTTYEQYF
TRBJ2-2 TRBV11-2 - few TGTGCCAGCAGCTTAGTGGGACTTGGGACCGGGGAGCTGTTTTTT CASSLVGLGTGELFF
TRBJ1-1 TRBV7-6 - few TGTGCCAGCAGCTTAGAAAATTCCAGGGTCTACACTGAAGCTTTCTTT CASSLENSRVYTEAFF
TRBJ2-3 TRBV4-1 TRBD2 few TGCGCCAGCAGCCAAGAAGGAGGGAGGGGAGATACGCAGTATTTT CASSQEGGRGDTQYF
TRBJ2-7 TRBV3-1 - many TGTGCCAGCAGCCAAGTAGGCATAGGAATCTACGAGCAGTACTTC CASSQVGIGIYEQYF
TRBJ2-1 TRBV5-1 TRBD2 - TGCGCCAGCAGCTCTAGCGGGGCCTACAATGGGCAGTTCTTC CASSSSGAYNGQFF
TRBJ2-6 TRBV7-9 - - TGTGCCAGCAGCTTATGGTTGGACTCTGGGGCCAACGTCCTGACTTTC CASSLWLDSGANVLTF